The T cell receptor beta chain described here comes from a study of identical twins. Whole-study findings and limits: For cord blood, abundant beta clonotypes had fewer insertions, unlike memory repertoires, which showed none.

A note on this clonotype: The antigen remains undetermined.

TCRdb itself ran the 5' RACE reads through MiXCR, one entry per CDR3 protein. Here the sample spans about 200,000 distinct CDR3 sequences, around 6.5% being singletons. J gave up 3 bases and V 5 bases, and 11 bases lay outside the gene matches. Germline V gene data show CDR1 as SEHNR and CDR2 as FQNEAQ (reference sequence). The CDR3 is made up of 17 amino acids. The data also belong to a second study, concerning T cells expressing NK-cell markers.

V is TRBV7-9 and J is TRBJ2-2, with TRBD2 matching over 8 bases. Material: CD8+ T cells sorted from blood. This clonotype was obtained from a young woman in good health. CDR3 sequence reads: CASSPPAGATHTGELFF. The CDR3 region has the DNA TGTGCCAGCAGCCCCCCAGCGGGGGCGACCCACACCGGGGAGCTGTTTTTT.